The 30 T cell receptor beta chains in this list originate from one sample, sequenced in a study of blood T cell repertoires in COVID-19. The method was immunoSEQ multiplex PCR; TCRdb's version includes in-frame clones alone and lacks a portion of them. The sample contains about 120,000 clones, about 88% of which appear only once. Sequenced material: peripheral blood. The source of these receptors is a woman of 80 years or more with acute or convalescent COVID-19.

This clone was seen just once. This chain connects TRBV18 to TRBJ1-1; D perhaps matches TRBD1 (6 bases). Germline lookup yields CDR1 KGHSH and CDR2 LQKENI. Trimming shortened V by 7 bases and J by 1 base, and 10 bases separated the two germline ends. This CDR3 is built from 13 residues. This CDR3 reads CASLQTGNTEAFF. In DNA, the CDR3 is TGTGCCAGCTTACAGACAGGGAACACTGAAGCTTTCTTT.

This clone was seen only once. The chain recombines TRBV19 with TRBJ2-1; 7 bases are a match to TRBD1. The V and J ends lost 8 bases and 3 bases, in that order; junction bases with no gene match: 10. Germline lookup yields CDR1 LNHDA and CDR2 SQIVND (reference sequence). The CDR3 is 15 amino acids. CDR3 in amino acids: CASAGQAGLYNEQFF. CDR3 nucleotides: TGTGCCAGTGCTGGACAGGCAGGACTCTACAATGAGCAGTTCTTC.

The V and J genes are TRBV27 and TRBJ1-1, with D uncertain. This CDR3 spans 16 amino acids. Trimming removed 7 bases at V and 0 bases at J, with 18 bases between. Germline CDR1 is MNHEY and CDR2 is SMNVEV (reference sequence). The CDR3 region is CASKIQSGHLNTEAFF. Written as DNA, the CDR3 is TGTGCCAGCAAGATCCAAAGCGGCCATCTGAACACTGAAGCTTTCTTT.

V usage is TRBV5-1 and J usage is TRBJ2-3; TRBD1 aligns across 8 bases. The CDR3 has 14 residues. Germline V gene sequence: CDR1 SGHRS, CDR2 YFSETQ. The J segment lost 6 bases and the V segment lost 1 base, leaving 4 bases of the junction unmatched. The DNA for the CDR3 is TGCGCCAGCAGCTTGTTCAGGGGGCGGGATACGCAGTATTTT. This translates into CASSLFRGRDTQYF.

The V and J genes are TRBV4-2 and TRBJ1-3, with 7 bases aligning to TRBD1. The CDR3 has 15 residues. With V trimmed by 0 bases and J by 8 bases, 7 bases remained unmatched. Germline lookup yields CDR1 LGHNA and CDR2 YNFKEQ. Here the CDR3 reads CASSQDGDRTDTIYF. CDR3 coding DNA: TGTGCCAGCAGCCAAGATGGGGACAGAACGGACACCATATATTTT.

The chain employs TRBV6-1 and TRBJ1-4; unclear D gene. Trimming removed 1 base from V and 8 bases from J, with 8 bases in between. Germline CDR1 MNHNS, CDR2 SASEGT. The length of the CDR3 is 13 residues. The DNA for the CDR3 is TGTGCCAGCAGTGAAGTTGGTGGCGAAAAACTGTTTTTT. Translated, it gives CASSEVGGEKLFF.

As DNA, the CDR3 is TGTGCCAGCTACCTAGACAGGGTGTCCGATACGCAGTATTTT. Its protein product is CASYLDRVSDTQYF. This rearrangement joins TRBV6-5 to TRBJ2-3, with 7 bases that match TRBD1. This CDR3 is 14 amino acids long. V lost 8 bases and J lost 6; bases outside the gene matches: 11. Germline CDR1 reads MNHEY; CDR2 reads SVGAGI.

This chain connects TRBV18 to TRBJ1-1; tentative D call: TRBD1 (5 bases). In germline, CDR1 is KGHSH, CDR2 LQKENI. Trimming removed 3 bases from V and 5 bases from J, with 10 bases in between. The CDR3 sequence is 13 residues long. The CDR3 coding sequence is TGTGCCAGCTCACCGGGGAGGGGAACTGAAGCTTTCTTT. Its translation: CASSPGRGTEAFF.

V and J are TRBV28 and TRBJ2-7, with 10 bases that match TRBD1. The V and J ends lost 2 bases and 5 bases, in that order; junction bases with no gene match: 6. Germline V CDR1 and CDR2: MDHEN, SYDVKM. The CDR3 runs 15 residues. The CDR3: CASSLTGTGVNEQYF. In nucleotides, the CDR3 is TGTGCCAGCAGTTTAACCGGGACAGGGGTAAACGAGCAGTACTTC.

This rearrangement joins TRBV5-1 to TRBJ2-3; 8 bases agree with TRBD1. This CDR3 is 16 amino acids long. The trim removed 2 bases at V and 3 bases at J, leaving 8 bases unmatched. The germline V gene has CDR1 SGHRS and CDR2 YFSETQ. CDR3 in amino acids: CASSLGQGIRTDTQYF. DNA for the CDR3: TGCGCCAGCAGCTTAGGACAGGGAATAAGGACAGATACGCAGTATTTT.

This clone showed up just once. The chain recombines TRBV21-1 with TRBJ2-7; the D segment call TRBD2 is taken from the table without a DNA check. TRBV21-1 is a pseudogene locus. The CDR3 covers 14 residues. Here the CDR3 DNA reads TGTGCCAGCAGCAACTCCAGCGAGAACTACGAGCAGTACTTC. Translated, it gives CASSNSSENYEQYF.

The chain recombines TRBV7-2 with TRBJ1-2, with D tentatively TRBD1 (6 bases). This CDR3 comprises 16 residues. Germline V lookup: CDR1 SGHTA, CDR2 FQGNSA. The V gene lost 2 bases and the J gene lost 6 bases, with 19 bases spanning the gap. CDR3 nucleotide sequence: TGTGCCAGCAGCTTATCCCCCGGCGCCGGACAGAATGGCTACACCTTC. The encoded protein is CASSLSPGAGQNGYTF.

The V and J genes are TRBV6-2 or TRBV6-3 and TRBJ2-1; TRBD1 matches 9 bases. The length of the CDR3 is 15 residues. Germline-derived CDR1 and CDR2 are MNHEY and SVGEGT. Trimming removed 7 bases from V and 7 bases from J; junction bases left unmatched: 11. CDR3 sequence: CASTPAGTGSNEQFF. CDR3 sequence (DNA): TGTGCCAGCACCCCAGCCGGGACAGGGAGTAATGAGCAGTTCTTC.

In DNA form, the CDR3 reads TGTGCCACCCGTGATGGGGGGATAAACACCGGGGAGCTGTTTTTT. Protein: CATRDGGINTGELFF. The chain has TRBV3-1 (or the pseudogene TRBV3-2) and TRBJ2-2; possible D gene TRBD2, 6 bases. CDR3 length: 15 amino acids. The germline V gene has CDR1 LGHDT and CDR2 YNNKEL (reference sequence). Trimming took off 10 bases at V and 2 bases at J, with 17 bases between the two ends.

V usage is TRBV7-9 and J usage is TRBJ1-4; D not certain. CDR3 length: 15 residues. Trimming pared 5 bases from V and 1 base from J, leaving 11 bases between. Germline-derived CDR1 and CDR2 are SEHNR and FQNEAQ (reference sequence). CDR3 sequence (DNA): TGTGCCAGCAGCCGATTAGCGGGAACTAATGAAAAACTGTTTTTT. This encodes CASSRLAGTNEKLFF.

DNA for the CDR3: TGTGCCAGCTCAGCGGGACTAGCCGGGTCCAATGAGCAGTTCTTC. Its protein product is CASSAGLAGSNEQFF. The chain employs TRBV18 and TRBJ2-1; 9 bases are shared with TRBD2. The CDR3 covers 15 residues. Germline lookup yields CDR1 KGHSH and CDR2 LQKENI. V shed 5 bases, J shed 6 bases, and the junction held 8 bases outside the gene matches.

V gene TRBV18 combines with J gene TRBJ1-1; TRBD1 agrees at 8 bases. Germline assignment: CDR1 KGHSH and CDR2 LQKENI. V was pared by 2 bases and J by 4 bases, with 6 bases of the junction left unmatched. The CDR3 sequence is 15 residues long. The CDR3 sequence is CASSPSGQGGTEAFF. CDR3 sequence (DNA): TGTGCCAGCTCACCATCCGGACAGGGCGGCACTGAAGCTTTCTTT.

The sample holds one count of this clone. This chain links TRBV6-5 with TRBJ2-7; TRBD2 aligns across 9 bases. Trimming at V came to 6 bases and at J to 3 bases, leaving 6 bases not matched to a gene. The CDR3 is made up of 14 amino acids. CDR1 is MNHEY, CDR2 SVGAGI, per germline. The CDR3 loop reads CASRPGSGSYEQYF. The CDR3 nucleotides are TGTGCCAGCAGACCGGGTAGCGGGAGCTACGAGCAGTACTTC.

The V call is TRBV19, the J call TRBJ2-1; D may be TRBD1 (6 bases). The germline V gene has CDR1 LNHDA and CDR2 SQIVND (reference sequence). V dropped 6 bases and J dropped 6 bases, with 18 bases sitting between them. The CDR3 contains 15 residues. The CDR3 loop is CASRDTGKRGNEQFF. As DNA, the CDR3 is TGTGCCAGTAGGGACACAGGGAAAAGAGGCAATGAGCAGTTCTTC.

The rearrangement uses TRBV5-5 and TRBJ2-7, with 8 bases matching TRBD2. V lost 6 bases to trimming and J lost 4 bases; unmatched junction nucleotides: 18. Germline assignment: CDR1 SGHKS and CDR2 YYEKEE (reference sequence). The length of the CDR3 is 17 residues. The CDR3 DNA reads as TGTGCCAGCATCCTGGAGGTCGGGCCGGGGGGGCAATACGAGCAGTACTTC. This gives the protein CASILEVGPGGQYEQYF.

V is TRBV11-3 and J is TRBJ1-2; 10 bases fit TRBD1. The junction had 11 bases not matched to a gene; V was cut back by 1 base and J by 9 bases. This CDR3 comprises 16 residues. Germline assignment: CDR1 SGHNT and CDR2 YENEEA. CDR3 DNA sequence: TGTGCCAGCAGCTTAGGAGACAGGGGGCGCCGGGGATGCTACACCTTC. Amino acid sequence: CASSLGDRGRRGCYTF.

The rearrangement joins TRBV2 to TRBJ2-1; D might be TRBD1 (5 bases). Germline CDR1 SNHLY, CDR2 FYNNEI. This CDR3 is 13 amino acids long. The CDR3 DNA is TGTGTTTCAAGGGGCCTTTCCTACAATGAGCAGTTCTTC. Translation: CVSRGLSYNEQFF.

J is TRBJ2-7 and V is TRBV18; 9 positions match TRBD1. Germline V lookup: CDR1 KGHSH, CDR2 LQKENI. The CDR3 consists of 14 residues. V lost 2 bases to trimming and J lost 6 bases; unmatched junction nucleotides: 5. The CDR3 nucleotides read TGTGCCAGCTCACCAGGACAGGGGATTGGCGAGCAGTACTTC. Translated, it gives CASSPGQGIGEQYF.

This chain connects TRBV6-5 to TRBJ1-2; TRBD1 agrees at 8 bases. CDR3 size: 15 residues. Germline lookup yields CDR1 MNHEY and CDR2 SVGAGI. Trimming cost V 7 bases and J 0 bases; bases outside gene matches: 7. The DNA of the CDR3 is TGTGCCAGCATTGGGACAGGCCCACCTAACTATGGCTACACCTTC. Translation: CASIGTGPPNYGYTF.

V is TRBV28 and J is TRBJ2-3; TRBD2 matches at 7 bases. Losses at the gene ends were 5 bases for V and 5 bases for J; bases not matched to a gene: 7. The CDR3 extends over 14 amino acids. Germline CDR1 reads MDHEN; CDR2 reads SYDVKM. CDR3 DNA sequence: TGTGCCAGCAGTACCCCGGGGGGAGTAGATACGCAGTATTTT. Translation: CASSTPGGVDTQYF.

This sequence joins TRBV3-1 (or the pseudogene TRBV3-2) and TRBJ1-1; D possibly corresponds to TRBD1 (5 bases). Germline CDR1 reads LGHDT; CDR2 reads YNNKEL (reference sequence). V dropped 1 base and J dropped 11 bases, with 17 bases sitting between them. The CDR3 contains 14 residues. This chain's CDR3 is CASSQGEQAVGAFF. In nucleotides, the CDR3 is TGTGCCAGCAGCCAAGGCGAACAGGCCGTCGGGGCTTTCTTT.

The chain links TRBV5-4 to TRBJ1-4; possibly TRBD1 for D (5 bases). Between the trimmed V and J ends, which lost 3 bases and 8 bases, there was a span of 14 bases. The germline CDR1 and CDR2 sequences are SGHNT and YYREEE (reference sequence). The CDR3 is 14 amino acids. CDR3 coding DNA: TGTGCCAGCAGCTCTTCGGGGGTCGGGGAAAAACTGTTTTTT. Translating gives CASSSSGVGEKLFF.

In this sample, this clone turned up once. The chain uses TRBV5-4 and TRBJ1-2; 8 nucleotides line up with TRBD1. The CDR3 is 14 amino acids. J lost 5 bases, V lost 0 bases, and 3 bases had no gene match. Germline V gene lookup returns CDR1 SGHNT and CDR2 YYREEE (reference sequence). This CDR3 is CASSLAGGSYGYTF. In nucleotides, the CDR3 is TGTGCCAGCAGCTTGGCAGGGGGCTCTTATGGCTACACCTTC.

This chain links TRBV19 with TRBJ1-1; tentatively, D is TRBD1 (6 bases). Looked up from germline, CDR1 is LNHDA and CDR2 is SQIVND (reference sequence). Trimming left V 1 base short and J 0 bases short, with 9 bases between. This CDR3 comprises 15 residues. The CDR3 sequence: CASSIGYRVNTEAFF. The CDR3 DNA follows: TGTGCCAGTAGTATAGGTTACAGGGTGAACACTGAAGCTTTCTTT.

This clone showed up just once. The chain couples TRBV27 to TRBJ2-3; 11 nucleotides align to TRBD1. CDR3 length: 15 amino acids. Germline V gene sequence: CDR1 MNHEY, CDR2 SMNVEV (reference sequence). The ends lost 3 bases at V and 4 bases at J; junction bases unmatched: 3. The CDR3 DNA is TGTGCCAGCAGTTTGTGGGACAGGGGGTCAGATACGCAGTATTTT. It is translated as CASSLWDRGSDTQYF.